This TCR beta chain was found in a study of cytomegalovirus exposure and HLA in healthy donors (dated by TCRdb to about 2017). Background on the whole study: According to an earlier analysis of 587 of the donors, about 180 million T cells yielded approximately 120 million unique TCR beta sequences and about 300 Gb of sequence data. An early release covering roughly 600 HLA-typed donors comprised about 300 gigabases of sequencing data and around 85 million unique TCR sequences. The genetic ancestry cluster associated with self-reported Caucasian donors included around four fifths of the roughly 400 genotyped donors. The aim of the study was to test whether cataloging public T cell receptors could identify signatures of past pathogen exposure. The study used immunosequencing to profile the T cell repertoires of some 600 subjects and linked those repertoires to cytomegalovirus serostatus. A separate validation cohort of roughly 120 different subjects was used in addition to the roughly 640-subject first cohort. To predict cytomegalovirus infection status, the study combined high-throughput TCR immunosequencing, statistical association of individual TCRs with disease status, and machine learning. A later analysis re-analyzed previously published TCR beta repertoires from approximately 700 donors and added high-resolution HLA genotyping to study TCR occurrence patterns. Rather than drawing on any new phenotypic data, the later analysis identified candidate immune exposures from TCR beta sequences and the way those sequences occurred across donors. In an earlier analysis of 587 of the donors, high-throughput TCR beta sequencing was used to judge whether each TCR beta V gene segment behaved as functional or pseudogenic. Donor age, sex, ethnicity and CMV serostatus were compiled together with the repertoire data. A later genetic analysis took genome-wide SNP genotypes for about three fifths of the 666 donors and used that subset as a discovery cohort. Every discovery cohort repertoire had been produced on one sequencing platform. Class I and class II HLA loci were covered by the typing at four-digit resolution. The number of donors typed differed by locus, with 629-630 for A, B, C, DRB1 and DQB1, more than 500 for DQA1, 600 to 610 for DPA1, and some 440 for DPB1. Several DR-DQ haplotypes were handled as single units for association and clustering because linkage in the cohort was strong. Across about 370 genotyped donors of the cohort, an average of about 200,000 unique TCR beta nucleotide sequences per donor were sequenced, and 15% to 20% of those sequences were non-productive. What the research found in general, with its limitations: Immune exposure information for the cohort was limited to CMV serostatus. The classifier was reported to diagnose cytomegalovirus status with high specificity and sensitivity in both the original and validation cohorts. Only TCR beta chains were sequenced in this cohort, and the absence of alpha or paired-chain data limited detectable features. Because HLA typing was missing for some donors at each locus, association tests included only the typed subset. Correlated functional status among segregating V segments might be attributable to linkage disequilibrium, but an unknown experimental factor could not be ruled out. According to a later analysis, most CMV-associated TCR beta chains appeared to be HLA-restricted, and the HLA associations seemed to be driven largely by CMV exposure. In a later analysis, several top co-occurrence clusters were reported to appear linked to parvovirus B19, influenza, CMV and Epstein-Barr virus. A group of highly shared sequence variants was considered likely to be a technical artifact of the sequencing pipeline. Across donors, most TCR sequences were observed very rarely, whereas some public TCRs were present in many individuals. Because counts were too low, some 17 rarely observed V segments, including chromosome 9 orphons, were left out of the earlier analysis of over 550 of the donors. A further reported finding was that TCR beta sequences accurately predicted the HLA-A and HLA-B alleles for most subjects in the first cohort. Specific HLA alleles were associated with 15,000 to 20,000 TCR beta sequences at a false discovery rate of 0.05 in a later analysis. When HLA alleles, especially DR and DQ, strongly co-occurred, TCR associations were difficult to assign to individual alleles. The authors suggested that the approach could potentially be extended to other disease states and immunological phenotypes. The 87-base-pair reads could not distinguish some IMGT-functional V segments, including TRBV6-2 and TRBV6-3, so those segments were excluded. In a later analysis, HLA-associated TCR beta chains were found to be more clonally expanded and to have lower generation probabilities than equally common non-associated chains. In an earlier analysis of some 500 of the donors, most TCR beta V segments were observed in productive rearrangements about 90% or about 30% of the time, broadly matching IMGT annotations. A total of fewer than 200 TCR beta chains were listed by the study as associated with cytomegalovirus. Three of the identified cytomegalovirus-associated TCR beta chains were confirmed in vitro to be specific for cytomegalovirus antigens. A later genetic analysis associated a missense DCLRE1C variant with V-gene and J-gene trimming of TCR beta chains, and an independent cohort replicated the association. In a later genetic analysis, fewer N-insertions in productive TCRs were reported among donors in an Asian-associated ancestry cluster than the approximately 630-donor mean. Presence/absence analyses assumed roughly uniform sequencing depth across donors, an assumption that may not hold. In a later analysis, TCR association rates were found to vary across HLA loci, with the most associated TCRs seen for DRB1 alleles and the fewest for HLA-C alleles.

The cohort consisted of some 670 healthy bone marrow donors. All cohort members were sampled while nominally healthy, although unrecorded immune exposures were likely present. The donor tested CMV seropositive and was one of the 289 seropositive cohort members. Every donor gave a peripheral blood sample, and the peripheral blood mononuclear cells from that sample were used for TCR beta sequencing. Genomic DNA was extracted from the blood cell samples with the Qiagen DNeasy Blood Extraction Kit. Libraries came from the immunoSEQ multiplex PCR assay. For the multiplex PCR, a mixture combining 60 forward primers for TCR Vbeta segments and 13 reverse primers for TCR Jbeta segments was used. A multiplex PCR assay on genomic DNA amplified the CDR3 region of rearranged TCR beta genes. Amplified TCR beta libraries were sequenced as 87-base-pair reads on the Illumina HiSeq System. The study's processing was this. A later analysis tallied roughly 80 million unique TCR beta chains across the 660 or so repertoires, and some 12 million of those chains were shared by two or more donors. Raw reads were error-corrected and collapsed into unique sequences with a nearest-neighbor algorithm that merged closely related sequences to remove PCR and sequencing errors. To assign V, D and J gene segments, CDR3 sequences were aligned to IMGT reference sequences. Each retained sequence needed at least a six-nucleotide match to both a V gene segment and a J gene segment. Rearrangements were classified as productive when the CDR3 lacked stop codons and remained in frame with V and J, and all other rearrangements were classified as non-productive. Following IMGT convention, CDR3 was defined as the stretch from the second conserved V-encoded cysteine up to the conserved J-encoded phenylalanine. The earlier analysis of fewer than 700 of the donors excluded sequences that lacked an unambiguous match to a single V gene segment. An earlier analysis of approximately 590 of the donors called V segments functional above 56.7% productive rearrangements and segregating when the between-donor standard deviation exceeded 5%. A statistical classification framework was built to diagnose cytomegalovirus status from the catalog of TCR beta chain sequences. V and J gene assignment, in a later analysis, came from comparing TCR nucleotide sequences with IMGT/GENE-DB human TR gene sequences. A later analysis assigned CDR3 sequences and most-parsimonious VDJ recombination scenarios with the TCRdist pipeline. A later analysis defined each TCR beta chain by its CDR3 amino acid sequence plus V-gene family, and excluded reads lacking a unique V-gene family. As a way to deal with suspected cross-contamination and a sequencing artifact, a later analysis dropped 500 to 700 nucleotide sequences that were highly shared and had low generation probability. In a later analysis, a clonal expansion index was calculated for each public chain from normalized within-repertoire ranks of inferred template counts. A later analysis computed generation probabilities with a VDJ recombination model fitted to out-of-frame rearrangements, and checked the results against IGoR. Hypergeometric tests were used in a later analysis to score TCR-TCR, TCR-HLA and TCR-CMV co-occurrence, with a repertoire-size bias correction applied to the TCR pairs. In a later analysis, false discovery rates were estimated by permuting HLA or CMV assignments 20 times. A later analysis grouped co-occurring TCRs with DBSCAN, adding TCRdist sequence similarity when clustering within HLA-allele-positive subsets. Co-occurrence clustering excluded repertoires with fewer than 30,000 or more than 120,000 public chains, plus five with anomalous nucleotide sharing. The table comes from immuneACCESS by way of TCRdb, which keeps in-frame sequences with V and J called. Part of the clones is missing from these tables; in studies checked, under half for an unresolved V gene and the rest for unknown reasons. The V and J calls and the clone size are those of that table, but D and trimming were determined from the DNA. For this sample there are 160,000 or so clones; 78% appear just once. The ten largest clones add up to 6.5% to 8.5% of the sample.

The V and J ends are trimmed by 3 bases and 11 bases, leaving 10 bases between them. The germline V gene sets CDR1 to SGHAT and CDR2 to FQNNGV. There are 11 amino acids in the CDR3, from cysteine to phenylalanine inclusive. Of the read, only the CDR3 DNA is kept; its 33 bases are in frame from base 1. Worth noting for this clone: Its binding antigen is unknown. Base-call qualities are not available, and no considerably larger clone is one nucleotide away.

This clonotype originated in a woman aged 40 to 50 in good health and CMV-seropositive. Sequenced sample: PBMCs. The sequence links TRBV11-2 to TRBJ1-1; the D gene is not confidently resolved. The CDR3 sequence is CASSFQRAAFF. The DNA sequence follows: TGTGCCAGCAGCTTCCAAAGAGCGGCTTTCTTT.